A selection of T cell receptor beta chains follows, all from one sample in a study of blood T cell repertoires in COVID-19. TCRdb's copy holds only in-frame clones and misses some; the assay was immunoSEQ multiplex PCR. The sample has some 80,000 clones, roughly 78% seen once. The material sequenced was peripheral blood. Receptors were obtained from a woman at least 80 years old with active or convalescent COVID-19. Both conserved end residues are part of each CDR3. Fields, in order: clone size, V gene, J gene, D gene, CDR3 DNA, CDR3 protein. The D gene is left open where the match is weak. Expanded clones are given a class, and other clones once, few, many or no size at all.

abundance: NA
v_gene: TRBV11-2
j_gene: TRBJ2-1
d_gene: TRBD2
CDR3nt: TGTGCCAGCAGCTTAGGTCTACGGACTAGCGGGAGTGAGCAGTTCTTC
CDR3aa: CASSLGLRTSGSEQFF

abundance: NA
v_gene: TRBV10-1
j_gene: TRBJ1-1
d_gene: TRBD1
CDR3nt: TGCGCCAGCTCAGCTGCCGGGACAGGGAGGACTGAAGCTTTCTTT
CDR3aa: CASSAAGTGRTEAFF

abundance: few
v_gene: TRBV5-6
j_gene: TRBJ1-4
d_gene: TRBD1
CDR3nt: TGTGCCAGCAGCTTGGGGGTTCCTACAGGGGCAACTAATGAAAAACTGTTTTTT
CDR3aa: CASSLGVPTGATNEKLFF

abundance: NA
v_gene: TRBV25-1
j_gene: TRBJ1-5
d_gene: TRBD1
CDR3nt: TGTGCCAGCAGGGGACAGGGGCGCAATCAGCCCCAGCATTTT
CDR3aa: CASRGQGRNQPQHF

abundance: NA
v_gene: TRBV28
j_gene: TRBJ2-1
d_gene: TRBD2
CDR3nt: TGTGCCAGCAGCTCGTCTTGGACTAGGATACTGGATGAGCAGTTCTTC
CDR3aa: CASSSSWTRILDEQFF

abundance: NA
v_gene: TRBV19
j_gene: TRBJ2-1
d_gene: TRBD1
CDR3nt: TGTGCCAGCAACAGGGGGTCCTACAATGAGCAGTTCTTC
CDR3aa: CASNRGSYNEQFF

abundance: few
v_gene: TRBV19
j_gene: TRBJ2-4
d_gene: NA
CDR3nt: TGTGCCAGTAGTTCCTCGGACTATGTGATAGCCAAAAACATTCAGTACTTC
CDR3aa: CASSSSDYVIAKNIQYF

abundance: NA
v_gene: TRBV7-8
j_gene: TRBJ2-2
d_gene: NA
CDR3nt: TGTGCCAGCAGCCACTCAGGAAGTCAACCAGAGACCAACACCGGGGAGCTGTTTTTT
CDR3aa: CASSHSGSQPETNTGELFF

abundance: NA
v_gene: TRBV5-1
j_gene: TRBJ2-2
d_gene: NA
CDR3nt: TGCGCCAGCAGCTTCGGCGGGGAGCTGTTTTTT
CDR3aa: CASSFGGELFF

abundance: NA
v_gene: TRBV4-1
j_gene: TRBJ2-1
d_gene: NA
CDR3nt: TGCGCCAGCAGCCCCCGACGAGCGACCTATCAGTCGGATGAGCAGTTCTTC
CDR3aa: CASSPRRATYQSDEQFF

abundance: NA
v_gene: TRBV28
j_gene: TRBJ2-3
d_gene: TRBD2
CDR3nt: TGTGCCAGCAGTCCACCAAACCTACTAGCGACTAGCACAGATACGCAGTATTTT
CDR3aa: CASSPPNLLATSTDTQYF

abundance: NA
v_gene: TRBV7-8
j_gene: TRBJ2-1
d_gene: NA
CDR3nt: TGTGCCAGCAGCAACCGAGCGGGCGAGCAGTTCTTC
CDR3aa: CASSNRAGEQFF

abundance: NA
v_gene: TRBV5-1
j_gene: TRBJ1-1
d_gene: NA
CDR3nt: TGCGCCAGCAGCTTCCCGGACACTGAAGCTTTCTTT
CDR3aa: CASSFPDTEAFF

abundance: NA
v_gene: TRBV5-6
j_gene: TRBJ1-1
d_gene: NA
CDR3nt: TGTGCCAGCAGACGCGGGACCTACACTGAAGCTTTCTTT
CDR3aa: CASRRGTYTEAFF

abundance: once
v_gene: TRBV18
j_gene: TRBJ2-2
d_gene: TRBD2
CDR3nt: TGTGCCAGCTCACCGTCGTCGCTAGCGGGAGAGGACGGGGAGCTGTTTTTT
CDR3aa: CASSPSSLAGEDGELFF

abundance: NA
v_gene: TRBV11-2
j_gene: TRBJ2-3
d_gene: TRBD2
CDR3nt: TGTGCCAGCAGCTTAGCCCCGGGAGGCGGCGCAGATACGCAGTATTTT
CDR3aa: CASSLAPGGGADTQYF

abundance: NA
v_gene: TRBV7-2
j_gene: TRBJ1-2
d_gene: TRBD1
CDR3nt: TGTGCCAGCAGCCAGGACAGGTCTAACAACTATGGCTACACCTTC
CDR3aa: CASSQDRSNNYGYTF

abundance: NA
v_gene: TRBV9
j_gene: TRBJ2-1
d_gene: TRBD2
CDR3nt: TGTGCCAGCAGCGTAAAACACGGGACTAGCGGTTACAATGAGCAGTTCTTC
CDR3aa: CASSVKHGTSGYNEQFF

abundance: NA
v_gene: TRBV27
j_gene: TRBJ2-7
d_gene: TRBD2
CDR3nt: TGTGCCAGCAGTTGGACTAGCGGGGGCTACGAGCAGTACTTC
CDR3aa: CASSWTSGGYEQYF

abundance: NA
v_gene: TRBV2
j_gene: TRBJ1-2
d_gene: NA
CDR3nt: TGTGCCAGCAGTGAGTGGGCTGGCTACACCTTC
CDR3aa: CASSEWAGYTF

abundance: NA
v_gene: TRBV23-1
j_gene: TRBJ2-1
d_gene: TRBD2
CDR3nt: TGCGCCAGCAGTCAACAAATAGCGGGAGAGGGCAATGAGCAGTTCTTC
CDR3aa: CASSQQIAGEGNEQFF

abundance: NA
v_gene: TRBV7-2
j_gene: TRBJ2-1
d_gene: NA
CDR3nt: TGTGCCAGCAGCTTAGTTTCCCCGGGAGAGGGGTGGATAAATGAGCAGTTCTTC
CDR3aa: CASSLVSPGEGWINEQFF

abundance: NA
v_gene: TRBV19
j_gene: TRBJ1-5
d_gene: TRBD1
CDR3nt: TGTGCCAGCGACCCGTACAGGGGGAGGAGCAATCAGCCCCAGCATTTT
CDR3aa: CASDPYRGRSNQPQHF

abundance: NA
v_gene: TRBV3-1/TRBV3-2
j_gene: TRBJ1-5
d_gene: NA
CDR3nt: TGTGCCAGCAGCCACCAGGGTAAACAGCCCCAGCATTTT
CDR3aa: CASSHQGKQPQHF

abundance: NA
v_gene: TRBV9
j_gene: TRBJ2-3
d_gene: TRBD2
CDR3nt: TGTGCCAGCAGCCAATACCCCATAGCGGGGGGCCGCCCTGATGGCACAGATACGCAGTATTTT
CDR3aa: CASSQYPIAGGRPDGTDTQYF

abundance: few
v_gene: TRBV9
j_gene: TRBJ1-4
d_gene: TRBD1
CDR3nt: TGTGCCAGCAGCGACGAGGACAGGGCTCCTGTTGAAAAACTGTTTTTT
CDR3aa: CASSDEDRAPVEKLFF

abundance: NA
v_gene: TRBV18
j_gene: TRBJ2-1
d_gene: TRBD2
CDR3nt: TGTGCCAGCTCACTCACGGGACTACCCTACAATGAGCAGTTCTTC
CDR3aa: CASSLTGLPYNEQFF

abundance: NA
v_gene: TRBV27
j_gene: TRBJ2-5
d_gene: NA
CDR3nt: TGTGCCAGCAGTTTATACACAGGGAAGGAGACCCAGTACTTC
CDR3aa: CASSLYTGKETQYF

abundance: NA
v_gene: TRBV25-1
j_gene: TRBJ1-1
d_gene: TRBD1
CDR3nt: TGTGCCAGCAGTCCTTCTTGGGGGACAGTGAACACTGAAGCTTTCTTT
CDR3aa: CASSPSWGTVNTEAFF

abundance: NA
v_gene: TRBV2
j_gene: TRBJ2-1
d_gene: TRBD2
CDR3nt: TGTGCCAGCACAAGGGGACTAGCGGGAATGGGCTCCTACAATGAGCAGTTCTTC
CDR3aa: CASTRGLAGMGSYNEQFF

abundance: NA
v_gene: TRBV28
j_gene: TRBJ2-6
d_gene: NA
CDR3nt: TGTGCCAGCAGTTTGGGCGGGGCCAACGTCCTGACTTTC
CDR3aa: CASSLGGANVLTF

abundance: once
v_gene: TRBV5-1
j_gene: TRBJ2-7
d_gene: TRBD1
CDR3nt: TGCGCCAGCAGCCCGGGACAGGTCTCCTACGAGCAGTACTTC
CDR3aa: CASSPGQVSYEQYF

abundance: NA
v_gene: TRBV3-1/TRBV3-2
j_gene: TRBJ1-2
d_gene: NA
CDR3nt: TGTGCCAGCAGACCAGCGACAGTTTTCCCGTACTATGGCTACACCTTC
CDR3aa: CASRPATVFPYYGYTF

abundance: NA
v_gene: TRBV28
j_gene: TRBJ2-2
d_gene: TRBD1
CDR3nt: TGTGCCAGCAGTTTATTAGGGACAGGGAAAAAGGTGCGGGAGCTGTTTTTT
CDR3aa: CASSLLGTGKKVRELFF

abundance: NA
v_gene: TRBV9
j_gene: TRBJ2-2
d_gene: NA
CDR3nt: TGTGCCAGCAGGTCTGACCAGGGGCGGTGGGCCGGGGAGCTGTTTTTT
CDR3aa: CASRSDQGRWAGELFF

abundance: NA
v_gene: TRBV5-8
j_gene: TRBJ2-1
d_gene: TRBD2
CDR3nt: TGTGCCAGCAGCTGGCGGGGGGGTCGTAGGGATGAGCAGTTCTTC
CDR3aa: CASSWRGGRRDEQFF

abundance: NA
v_gene: TRBV7-9
j_gene: TRBJ1-4
d_gene: NA
CDR3nt: TGTGCCAGCAGCTTGCGAACAGCACTTAATGAAAAACTGTTTTTT
CDR3aa: CASSLRTALNEKLFF

abundance: NA
v_gene: TRBV11-2
j_gene: TRBJ1-2
d_gene: NA
CDR3nt: TGTGCCAGCAGCTCGGCGGGCCAGAGTCCAAACTATGGCTACACCTTC
CDR3aa: CASSSAGQSPNYGYTF

abundance: NA
v_gene: TRBV2
j_gene: TRBJ1-1
d_gene: NA
CDR3nt: TGTGCCAGCAGTGATCGCTTACAGAACACTGAAGCTTTCTTT
CDR3aa: CASSDRLQNTEAFF

abundance: NA
v_gene: TRBV13
j_gene: TRBJ2-5
d_gene: NA
CDR3nt: TGTGCCAGCAGCAGCAGACTAGGGGTGTTCCAAGGGACCCAGTACTTC
CDR3aa: CASSSRLGVFQGTQYF

abundance: NA
v_gene: TRBV15
j_gene: TRBJ2-5
d_gene: NA
CDR3nt: TGTGCCACCAGCAGAGATCTTCTGGAGACCCAGTACTTC
CDR3aa: CATSRDLLETQYF

abundance: NA
v_gene: TRBV7-2
j_gene: TRBJ2-7
d_gene: TRBD2
CDR3nt: TGTGCCAGCAGCTTTTTCGGGACTAGCGGTTACGAGCAGTACTTC
CDR3aa: CASSFFGTSGYEQYF

abundance: NA
v_gene: TRBV3-1/TRBV3-2
j_gene: TRBJ2-1
d_gene: NA
CDR3nt: TGTGCCAGCAGCCATCAGGGACTGTCAATGCAGCAGTTCTTC
CDR3aa: CASSHQGLSMQQFF

abundance: NA
v_gene: TRBV6-6
j_gene: TRBJ1-2
d_gene: NA
CDR3nt: TGTGCCAGCGCGCACGGGGACTATGGCTACACCTTC
CDR3aa: CASAHGDYGYTF

abundance: NA
v_gene: TRBV9
j_gene: TRBJ2-5
d_gene: TRBD2
CDR3nt: TGTGCCAGCAGCGCGGGGGCGTCACTAGCGGTCCAAGAGACCCAGTACTTC
CDR3aa: CASSAGASLAVQETQYF

abundance: NA
v_gene: TRBV25-1
j_gene: TRBJ1-6
d_gene: NA
CDR3nt: TGTGCCAGCAGTTTCGACAGCTATAATTCACCCCTCCACTTT
CDR3aa: CASSFDSYNSPLHF

abundance: NA
v_gene: TRBV6-5
j_gene: TRBJ1-4
d_gene: NA
CDR3nt: TGTGCCAGCAGGTCCCGGGGTACTAATGAAAAACTGTTTTTT
CDR3aa: CASRSRGTNEKLFF

abundance: NA
v_gene: TRBV7-2
j_gene: TRBJ2-4
d_gene: TRBD1
CDR3nt: TGTGCCAGCAGCCGTCCCCCGGGACAGGGGTCGAACATTCAGTACTTC
CDR3aa: CASSRPPGQGSNIQYF

abundance: NA
v_gene: TRBV9
j_gene: TRBJ2-4
d_gene: TRBD2
CDR3nt: TGTGCCAGCAGCGTAGCGGCTAGCGGGAGAAGCATTCAGTACTTC
CDR3aa: CASSVAASGRSIQYF

abundance: NA
v_gene: TRBV27
j_gene: TRBJ2-4
d_gene: NA
CDR3nt: TGTGCCACCCGCCGCTTGGAGGGAGGCATTCAGTACTTC
CDR3aa: CATRRLEGGIQYF

abundance: NA
v_gene: TRBV15
j_gene: TRBJ1-5
d_gene: NA
CDR3nt: TGTGCCACCAGCAGATCGGGGGGGTATAGCAATCAGCCCCAGCATTTT
CDR3aa: CATSRSGGYSNQPQHF

abundance: few
v_gene: TRBV24-1
j_gene: TRBJ2-2
d_gene: NA
CDR3nt: TGTGCCACCAGTAAAACGCGGACAACCACGAACACCGGGGAGCTGTTTTTT
CDR3aa: CATSKTRTTTNTGELFF